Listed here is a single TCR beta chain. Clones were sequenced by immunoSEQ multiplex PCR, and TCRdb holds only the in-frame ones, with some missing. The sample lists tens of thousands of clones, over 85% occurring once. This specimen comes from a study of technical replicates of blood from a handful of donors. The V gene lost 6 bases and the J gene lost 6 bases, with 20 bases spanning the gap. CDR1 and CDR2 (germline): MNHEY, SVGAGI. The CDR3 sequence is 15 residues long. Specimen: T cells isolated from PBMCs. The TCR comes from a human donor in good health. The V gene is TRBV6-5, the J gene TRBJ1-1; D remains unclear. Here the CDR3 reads CASRKLTFLVSEAFF. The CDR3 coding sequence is TGTGCCAGCAGAAAGTTGACATTCCTCGTTTCTGAAGCTTTCTTT.